A selection of T cell receptor beta chains follows, all from one sample in a study of blood T cell repertoires in COVID-19. Clones were read by immunoSEQ multiplex PCR, and TCRdb kept only the in-frame ones, dropping some. The sample contains under 250,000 clones, 87% of which appear only once. Sequenced input: peripheral blood. The receptors stem from a man younger than 35 with active or convalescent COVID-19. CDR3s include the opening cysteine and the closing phenylalanine or tryptophan. The D gene is left open where the match is weak. Size is omitted from some rows. Given values are once, few, many or a class for expanded clones.

>TRBJ2-3|TRBV5-4|NA|TRBD2
TGTGCCAGCAGCTTGTCGGTAGCGGGAGCAGATACGCAGTATTTT
CASSLSVAGADTQYF
>TRBJ1-5|TRBV10-3|NA|NA
TGTGCCACTTCAGGGGTTGATAGCAATCAGCCCCAGCATTTT
CATSGVDSNQPQHF
>TRBJ2-7|TRBV7-9|NA|TRBD2
TGTGCCAGCAGCCCAGGACTAGCGGGAGGGCCGTACGAGCAGTACTTC
CASSPGLAGGPYEQYF
>TRBJ1-3|TRBV7-3|NA|TRBD1
TGTGCCAGCAGCTTAAGAGGACAGGGAAAGTCTGGAAACACCATATATTTT
CASSLRGQGKSGNTIYF
>TRBJ2-7|TRBV28|NA|TRBD2
TGTGCCAGCAGTTTATGGGGAGGGATGGGGATCTACGAGCAGTACTTC
CASSLWGGMGIYEQYF
>TRBJ2-7|TRBV27|NA|NA
TGTGCCAGCAGTCCATATGGGGACAACTCCTACGAGCAGTACTTC
CASSPYGDNSYEQYF
>TRBJ2-7|TRBV6-5|NA|NA
TGTGCCAGCAGTCGCAGTCCGGGGGGCCTCGAGCAGTACTTC
CASSRSPGGLEQYF
>TRBJ2-2|TRBV12-1|few|NA
TGTGCCAGCAGCTTTCTCGCGGGGGTAGGAACCGGGGAGCTGTTTTTT
CASSFLAGVGTGELFF
>TRBJ1-2|TRBV28|NA|NA
TGTGCCAGCAGCCAGGGATATGGCTACACCTTC
CASSQGYGYTF
>TRBJ2-3|TRBV6-5|NA|NA
TGTGCCAGCAGTTACGAAACCGGAGGGACCACAGATACGCAGTATTTT
CASSYETGGTTDTQYF
>TRBJ1-4|TRBV10-3|once|NA
TGTGCCACCACAGGGCTAGATAAAGAAAAACTGTTTTTT
CATTGLDKEKLFF
>TRBJ2-7|TRBV24-1|NA|TRBD1
TGTGCCACCAGTGGCTCGGGACAGGGTATCTACGAGCAGTACTTC
CATSGSGQGIYEQYF
>TRBJ2-4|TRBV14|NA|TRBD1
TGTGCCAGCAGCCAAGATCCGGGACAGGGCGCGGGGAACATTCAGTACTTC
CASSQDPGQGAGNIQYF